This is a list of T cell receptor beta chains from one sample in a study of somatic mutations in cytotoxic T cells in rheumatoid arthritis. TCRdb's copy holds only in-frame clones and misses some; the assay was immunoSEQ multiplex PCR. The sample lists some 2,400 clones; 77% were seen once. Input material: CD8+ T cells sorted from blood. These receptors originate from a man aged 65 to 79 with rheumatoid arthritis. CDR3s include the opening cysteine and the closing phenylalanine or tryptophan. Some rows have no size entry. The others give once, few or many, or a class for an expanded clone.

TRBV2	NA	TRBJ2-5	CASSYLRAGEGETQYF
TRBV4-2	once	TRBJ2-7	CASSQDLQGAYEQYF
TRBV14	NA	TRBJ2-7	CASSLSYEQYF
TRBV5-1	once	TRBJ2-1	CASRTSGGKDEQFF
TRBV5-1	NA	TRBJ2-5	CASSFPGGAGETQYF
TRBV7-2	NA	TRBJ2-3	CASSLGPGIAGARADTQYF
TRBV6-5	NA	TRBJ1-2	CASSPEPRSPYGYTF
TRBV2	NA	TRBJ2-1	CASSGRYNEQFF
TRBV6-1	NA	TRBJ1-1	CASRPAHTEAFF
TRBV28	once	TRBJ2-2	CASTPGLAGVTGELFF
TRBV28	NA	TRBJ2-7	CASSLSEGGDYEQYF
TRBV28	NA	TRBJ2-7	CASSNTGTSGDYEQYF
TRBV11-2	NA	TRBJ1-3	CASSLGGPGNTIYF
TRBV21-1	NA	TRBJ2-7	CASSKDRGGLHEQYF
TRBV4-1	NA	TRBJ2-7	CASSPKPGDEQYF
TRBV5-1	NA	TRBJ1-1	CASSLGGGTEAFF
TRBV11-3	NA	TRBJ1-3	CASSSTTDSGNTIYF
TRBV27	NA	TRBJ2-1	CASSLGLADEQFF
TRBV6-5	NA	TRBJ1-5	CASSYSVYSNQPQHF
TRBV9	NA	TRBJ2-3	CASSVVGAAIDTQYF
TRBV28	NA	TRBJ2-7	CASISRDRPLSRHF
TRBV11-2	NA	TRBJ2-7	CASSLAQFYEQYF
TRBV7-9	NA	TRBJ2-7	CASSPPTLGLTYEQYF
TRBV5-6	NA	TRBJ1-5	CASSIDRDRGHGQPQHF
TRBV6-4	few	TRBJ2-3	CAGSDGLAMNTQYF
TRBV10-2	NA	TRBJ2-7	CASSEQTDLSYEQHF
TRBV6-4	NA	TRBJ2-5	CASSDSPGEKTQYF
TRBV9	few	TRBJ2-7	CASSVEAGGTYEQYF
TRBV23-1	few	TRBJ2-2	CASSQYETGVTGELFF
TRBV2	NA	TRBJ1-3	CASTGSGNTIYF
TRBV6-6	NA	TRBJ2-1	CASSGGLAGQGEQFF
TRBV19	NA	TRBJ1-2	CASSIGTWDGYTF
TRBV7-3	large	TRBJ2-3	CASSPLGDYTDTQYF
TRBV5-1	NA	TRBJ1-1	CASSSRMNTEAFF
TRBV7-2	NA	TRBJ2-5	CASSLSGGETQYF
TRBV7-8	NA	TRBJ2-1	CASSLYGEGTGSYNEQFF
TRBV5-1	few	TRBJ2-7	CASSLLAGKEYEQYF
TRBV5-6	once	TRBJ2-3	CASSLWPAGEVDTQYF
TRBV4-1	NA	TRBJ2-7	CASSSSTYEQYF
TRBV11-2	NA	TRBJ1-6	CASSYRGGPGNPNSPLHF
TRBV5-4	NA	TRBJ2-5	CASSARTEQETQYF